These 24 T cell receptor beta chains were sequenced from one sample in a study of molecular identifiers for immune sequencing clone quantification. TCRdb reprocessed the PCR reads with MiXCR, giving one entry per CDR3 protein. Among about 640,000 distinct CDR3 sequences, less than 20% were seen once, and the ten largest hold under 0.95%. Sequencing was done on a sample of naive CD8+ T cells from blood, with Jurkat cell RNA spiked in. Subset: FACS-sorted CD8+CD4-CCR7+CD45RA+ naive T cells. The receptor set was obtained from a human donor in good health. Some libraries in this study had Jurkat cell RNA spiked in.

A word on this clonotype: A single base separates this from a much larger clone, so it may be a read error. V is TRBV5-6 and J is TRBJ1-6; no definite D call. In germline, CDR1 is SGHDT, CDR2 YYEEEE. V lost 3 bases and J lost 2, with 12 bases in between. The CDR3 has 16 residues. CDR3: CASSSLDRTYNSPLHF. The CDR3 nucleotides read TGTGCCAGCAGCTCGTTAGATAGGACCTATAATTCACCCCTCCACTTT.

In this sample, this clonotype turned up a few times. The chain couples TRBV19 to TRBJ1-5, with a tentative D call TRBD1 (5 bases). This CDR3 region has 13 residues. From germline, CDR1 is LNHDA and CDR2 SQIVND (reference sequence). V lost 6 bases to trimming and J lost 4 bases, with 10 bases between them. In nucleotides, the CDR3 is TGTGCCAGTAGCGCGACAGTAAATCAGCCCCAGCATTTT. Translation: CASSATVNQPQHF.

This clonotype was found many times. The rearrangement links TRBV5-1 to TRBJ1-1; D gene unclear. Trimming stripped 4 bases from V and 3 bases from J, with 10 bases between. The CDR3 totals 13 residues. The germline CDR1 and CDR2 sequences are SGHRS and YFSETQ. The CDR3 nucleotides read TGCGCCAGCAGCCCAAGCGGGCACACTGAAGCTTTCTTT. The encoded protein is CASSPSGHTEAFF. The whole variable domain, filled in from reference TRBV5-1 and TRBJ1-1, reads KAGVTQTPRYLIKTRGQQVTLSCSPISGHRSVSWYQQTPGQGLQFLFEYFSETQRNKGNFPGRFSGRQFSNSRSEMNVSTLELGDSALYLCASSPSGHTEAFFGQGTRLTVV.

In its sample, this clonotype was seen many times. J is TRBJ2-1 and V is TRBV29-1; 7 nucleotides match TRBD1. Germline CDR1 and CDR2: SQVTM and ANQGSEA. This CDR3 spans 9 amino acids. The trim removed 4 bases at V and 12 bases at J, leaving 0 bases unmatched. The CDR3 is CSVGTGQFF. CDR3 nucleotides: TGCAGCGTTGGGACAGGGCAGTTCTTC.

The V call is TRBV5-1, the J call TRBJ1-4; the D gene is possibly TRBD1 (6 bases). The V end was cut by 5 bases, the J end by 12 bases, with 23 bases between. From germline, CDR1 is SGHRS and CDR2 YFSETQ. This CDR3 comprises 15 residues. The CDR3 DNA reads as TGCGCCAGCAGGCTTACGACAGGCGGTAAGAGTGAACTGTTTTTT. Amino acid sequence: CASRLTTGGKSELFF.

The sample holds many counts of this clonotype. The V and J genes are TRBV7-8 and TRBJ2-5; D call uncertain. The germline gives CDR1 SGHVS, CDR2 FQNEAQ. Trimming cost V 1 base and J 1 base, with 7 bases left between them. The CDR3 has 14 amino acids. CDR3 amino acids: CASSLVVGQETQYF. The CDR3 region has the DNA TGTGCCAGCAGCTTAGTTGTGGGCCAAGAGACCCAGTACTTC.

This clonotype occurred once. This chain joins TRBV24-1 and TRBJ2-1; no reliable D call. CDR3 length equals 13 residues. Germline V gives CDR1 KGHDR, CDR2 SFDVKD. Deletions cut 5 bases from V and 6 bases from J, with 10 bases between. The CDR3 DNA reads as TGTGCCACCAGTGCCAGGACCTCCAATGAGCAGTTCTTC. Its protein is CATSARTSNEQFF.

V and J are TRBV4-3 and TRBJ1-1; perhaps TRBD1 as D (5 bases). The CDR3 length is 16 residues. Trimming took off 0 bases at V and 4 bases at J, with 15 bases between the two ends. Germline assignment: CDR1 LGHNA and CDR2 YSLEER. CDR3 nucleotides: TGCGCCAGCAGCCAAGAGTGGGGGGGGGTCGGCACTGAAGCTTTCTTT. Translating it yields CASSQEWGGVGTEAFF.

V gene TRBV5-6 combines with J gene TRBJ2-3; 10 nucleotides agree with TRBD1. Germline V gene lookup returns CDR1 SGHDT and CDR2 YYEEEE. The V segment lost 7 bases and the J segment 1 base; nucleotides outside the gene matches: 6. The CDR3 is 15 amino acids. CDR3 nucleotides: TGTGCCAGCCGGAGTGACAGGGGGCGCACAGATACGCAGTATTTT. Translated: CASRSDRGRTDTQYF. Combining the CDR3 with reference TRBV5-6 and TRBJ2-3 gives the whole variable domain DAGVTQSPTHLIKTRGQQVTLRCSPKSGHDTVSWYQQALGQGPQFIFQYYEEEERQRGNFPDRFSGHQFPNYSSELNVNALLLGDSALYLCASRSDRGRTDTQYFGPGTRLTVL.

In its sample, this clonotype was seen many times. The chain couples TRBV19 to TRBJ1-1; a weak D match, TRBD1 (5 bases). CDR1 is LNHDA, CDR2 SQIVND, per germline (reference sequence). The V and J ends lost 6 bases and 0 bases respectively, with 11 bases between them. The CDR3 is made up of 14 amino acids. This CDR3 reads CASSPRDLNTEAFF. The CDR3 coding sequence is TGTGCCAGTAGCCCCCGGGACTTGAACACTGAAGCTTTCTTT.

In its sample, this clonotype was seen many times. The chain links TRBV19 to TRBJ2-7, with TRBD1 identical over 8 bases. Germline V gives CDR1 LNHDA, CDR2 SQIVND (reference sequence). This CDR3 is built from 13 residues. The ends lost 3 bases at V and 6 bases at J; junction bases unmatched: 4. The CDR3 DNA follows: TGTGCCAGTAGTATCCGGACAGGGATCGAGCAGTACTTC. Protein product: CASSIRTGIEQYF. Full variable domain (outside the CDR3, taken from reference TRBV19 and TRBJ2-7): DGGITQSPKYLFRKEGQNVTLSCEQNLNHDAMYWYRQDPGQGLRLIYYSQIVNDFQKGDIAEGYSVSREKKESFPLTVTSAQKNPTAFYLCASSIRTGIEQYFGPGTRLTVT.

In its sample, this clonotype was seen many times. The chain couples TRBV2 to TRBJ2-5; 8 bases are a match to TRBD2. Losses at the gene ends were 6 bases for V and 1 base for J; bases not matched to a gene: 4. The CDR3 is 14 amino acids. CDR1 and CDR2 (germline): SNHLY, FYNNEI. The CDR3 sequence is CASRSGGFQETQYF. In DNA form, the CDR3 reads TGTGCCAGCAGAAGCGGGGGCTTCCAAGAGACCCAGTACTTC. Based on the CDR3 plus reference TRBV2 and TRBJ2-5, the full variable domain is EPEVTQTPSHQVTQMGQEVILRCVPISNHLYFYWYRQILGQKVEFLVSFYNNEISEKSEIFDDQFSVERPDGSNFTLKIRSTKLEDSAMYFCASRSGGFQETQYFGPGTRLLVL.

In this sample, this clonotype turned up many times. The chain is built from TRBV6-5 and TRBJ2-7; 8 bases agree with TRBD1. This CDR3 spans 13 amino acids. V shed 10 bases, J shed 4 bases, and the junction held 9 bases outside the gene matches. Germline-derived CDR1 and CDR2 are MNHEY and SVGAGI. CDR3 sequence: CATSDRASYEQYF. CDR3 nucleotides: TGTGCCACTTCGGACAGGGCTTCTTACGAGCAGTACTTC.

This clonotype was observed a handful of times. CDR3 sequence: CASKLSYNEQFF. CDR3 bases: TGCGCCAGCAAGCTTTCCTACAATGAGCAGTTCTTC. V usage is TRBV10-2 and J usage is TRBJ2-1, with D hard to call. The V end was cut by 7 bases, the J end by 1 base, with 5 bases between. The CDR3 loop spans 12 amino acids. The germline V gene has CDR1 WSHSY and CDR2 SAAADI.

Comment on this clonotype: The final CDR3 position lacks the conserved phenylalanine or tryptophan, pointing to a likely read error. The CDR3 spells CASSYARAGYEQYL. The CDR3 DNA reads as TGTGCCAGCAGTTACGCCCGAGCAGGCTACGAGCAGTACCTC. The chain couples TRBV6-5 to TRBJ2-7; D is undetermined. The length of the CDR3 is 14 residues. With 2 bases removed from V and 3 bases from J, the gap between germline ends came to 11 bases. Germline values: CDR1 MNHEY, CDR2 SVGAGI.

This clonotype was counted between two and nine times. The CDR3 DNA sequence: TGTGCCAGCAGTGTCGGAGCGGGACAGGGCGACTCCTACGAGCAGTACTTC. Residues: CASSVGAGQGDSYEQYF. The chain employs TRBV2 and TRBJ2-7, with 9 positions matching TRBD1. Germline V lookup: CDR1 SNHLY, CDR2 FYNNEI. This CDR3 comprises 17 residues. V dropped 4 bases and J dropped 0; count of bases not matched to a gene: 10.

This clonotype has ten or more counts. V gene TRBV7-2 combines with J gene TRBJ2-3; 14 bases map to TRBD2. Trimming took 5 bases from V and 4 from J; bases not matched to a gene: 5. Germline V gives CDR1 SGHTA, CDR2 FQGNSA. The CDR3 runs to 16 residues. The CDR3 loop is CASSNGLAGGPDTQYF. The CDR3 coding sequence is TGTGCCAGCAGCAACGGACTAGCGGGAGGTCCAGATACGCAGTATTTT.

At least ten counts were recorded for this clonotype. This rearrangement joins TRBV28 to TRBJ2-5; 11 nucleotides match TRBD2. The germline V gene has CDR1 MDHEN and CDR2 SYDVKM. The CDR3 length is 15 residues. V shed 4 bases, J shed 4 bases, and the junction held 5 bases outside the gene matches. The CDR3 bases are TGTGCCAGCAGTTATAGCGGGAGGGACACAGAGACCCAGTACTTC. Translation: CASSYSGRDTETQYF.

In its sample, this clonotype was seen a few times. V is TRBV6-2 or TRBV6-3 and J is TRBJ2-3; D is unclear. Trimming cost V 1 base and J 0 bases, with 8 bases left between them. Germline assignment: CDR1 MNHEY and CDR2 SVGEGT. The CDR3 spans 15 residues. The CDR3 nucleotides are TGTGCCAGCAGTTACTGGTCAGCTAGCACAGATACGCAGTATTTT. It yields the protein CASSYWSASTDTQYF.

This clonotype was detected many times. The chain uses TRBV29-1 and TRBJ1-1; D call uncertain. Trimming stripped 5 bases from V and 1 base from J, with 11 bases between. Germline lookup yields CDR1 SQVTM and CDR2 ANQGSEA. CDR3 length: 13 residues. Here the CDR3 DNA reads TGCAGCGTTTTAACAGCAACGAACACTGAAGCTTTCTTT. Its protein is CSVLTATNTEAFF.

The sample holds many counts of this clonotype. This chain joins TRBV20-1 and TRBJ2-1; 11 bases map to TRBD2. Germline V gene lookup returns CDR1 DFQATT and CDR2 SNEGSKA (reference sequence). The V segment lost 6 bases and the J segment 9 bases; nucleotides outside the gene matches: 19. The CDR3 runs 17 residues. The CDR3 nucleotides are TGCAGTGCCCGCGGCGTAACTAGCGGGGGCCCACCAGTTGAGCAGTTCTTC. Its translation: CSARGVTSGGPPVEQFF.

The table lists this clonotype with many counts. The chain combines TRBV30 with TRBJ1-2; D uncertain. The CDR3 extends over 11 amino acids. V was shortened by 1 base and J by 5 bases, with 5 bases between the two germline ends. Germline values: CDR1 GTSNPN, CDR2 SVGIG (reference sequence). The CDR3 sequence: CAWSESYGYTF. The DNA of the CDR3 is TGTGCCTGGAGTGAGTCGTATGGCTACACCTTC. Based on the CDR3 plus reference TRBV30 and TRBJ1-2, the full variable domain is SQTIHQWPATLVQPVGSPLSLECTVEGTSNPNLYWYRQAAGRGLQLLFYSVGIGQISSEVPQNLSASRPQDRQFILSSKKLLLSDSGFYLCAWSESYGYTFGSGTRLTVV.

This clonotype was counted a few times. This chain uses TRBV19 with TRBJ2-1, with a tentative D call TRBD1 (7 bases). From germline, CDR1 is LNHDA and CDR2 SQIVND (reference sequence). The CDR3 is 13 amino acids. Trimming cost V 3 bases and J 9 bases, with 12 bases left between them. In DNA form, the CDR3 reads TGTGCCAGTAGTATGCAGGGGGGTGGTGAGCAGTTCTTC. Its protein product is CASSMQGGGEQFF.

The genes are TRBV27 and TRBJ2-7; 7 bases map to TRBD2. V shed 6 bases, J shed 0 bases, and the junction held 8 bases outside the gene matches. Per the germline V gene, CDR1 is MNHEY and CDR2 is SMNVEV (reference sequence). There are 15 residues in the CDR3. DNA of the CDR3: TGTGCCAGCAGCCTAGGACTAGGGCTCTCCTACGAGCAGTACTTC. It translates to CASSLGLGLSYEQYF.